This T cell receptor beta chain comes out of a study of neurological immune-mediated disorders. Study outcomes and limitations: Phylogenetic grouping assigned the repertoires of 18 of 34 multiple sclerosis patients to a single related-CDR3 cluster, representing a possible signature.

In this sample, this clonotype turned up many times. Its antigen is unidentified. TCRdb redid the calling of the 5' RACE reads with MiXCR, one entry per CDR3 protein. The sample has fewer than 60,000 distinct CDR3 sequences; over 3.5% are singletons. Trimming at V came to 8 bases and at J to 6 bases, leaving 4 bases not matched to a gene. The V gene's germline CDR1 is LNHNV and CDR2 YYDKDF (reference sequence). The length of the CDR3 is 12 residues. This TCR derives from a man aged 55 to 70 with multiple sclerosis. This chain connects TRBV15 to TRBJ2-1; 7 bases match TRBD2. The sequencing sample was made of PBMCs. CDR3 region: CATGGTTNEQFF. DNA of the CDR3: TGTGCCACCGGCGGGACTACCAATGAGCAGTTCTTC.